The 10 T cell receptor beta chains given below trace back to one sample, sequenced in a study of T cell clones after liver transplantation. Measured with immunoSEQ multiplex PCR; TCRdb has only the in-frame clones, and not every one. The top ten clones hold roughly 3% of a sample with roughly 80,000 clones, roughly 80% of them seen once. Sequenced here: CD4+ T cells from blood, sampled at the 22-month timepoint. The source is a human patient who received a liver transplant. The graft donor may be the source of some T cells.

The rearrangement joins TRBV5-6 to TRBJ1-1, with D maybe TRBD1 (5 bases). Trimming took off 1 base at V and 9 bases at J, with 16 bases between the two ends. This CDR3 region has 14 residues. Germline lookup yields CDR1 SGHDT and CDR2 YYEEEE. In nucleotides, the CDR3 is TGTGCCAGCAGCTTGTGGGGGGAAGGGGATCAAGCTTTCTTT. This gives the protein CASSLWGEGDQAFF.

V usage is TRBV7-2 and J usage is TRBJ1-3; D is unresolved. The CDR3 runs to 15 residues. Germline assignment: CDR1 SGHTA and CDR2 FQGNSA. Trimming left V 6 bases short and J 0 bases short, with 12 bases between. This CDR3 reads CASSSLGSSGNTIYF. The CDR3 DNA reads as TGTGCCAGCAGTTCCCTGGGGAGCTCTGGAAACACCATATATTTT.

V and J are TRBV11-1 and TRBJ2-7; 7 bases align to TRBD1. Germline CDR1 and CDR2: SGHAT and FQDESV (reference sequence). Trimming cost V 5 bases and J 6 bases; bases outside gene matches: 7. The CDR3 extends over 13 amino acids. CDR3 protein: CASSQRQGFEQYF. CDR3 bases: TGTGCCAGCAGCCAGCGACAGGGTTTCGAGCAGTACTTC.

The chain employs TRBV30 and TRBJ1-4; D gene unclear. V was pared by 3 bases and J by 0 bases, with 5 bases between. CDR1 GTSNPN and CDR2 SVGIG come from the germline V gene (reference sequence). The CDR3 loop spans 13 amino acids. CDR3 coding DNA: TGTGCCTGGAGGCGTTCAACTAATGAAAAACTGTTTTTT. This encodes CAWRRSTNEKLFF. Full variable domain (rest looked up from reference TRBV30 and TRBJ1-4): SQTIHQWPATLVQPVGSPLSLECTVEGTSNPNLYWYRQAAGRGLQLLFYSVGIGQISSEVPQNLSASRPQDRQFILSSKKLLLSDSGFYLCAWRRSTNEKLFFGSGTQLSVL.

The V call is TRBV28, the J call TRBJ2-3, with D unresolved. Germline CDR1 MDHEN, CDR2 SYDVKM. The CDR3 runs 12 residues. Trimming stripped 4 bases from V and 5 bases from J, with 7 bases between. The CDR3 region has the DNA TGTGCCAGCAGTTCGGCGAGAGATACGCAGTATTTT. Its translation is CASSSARDTQYF.

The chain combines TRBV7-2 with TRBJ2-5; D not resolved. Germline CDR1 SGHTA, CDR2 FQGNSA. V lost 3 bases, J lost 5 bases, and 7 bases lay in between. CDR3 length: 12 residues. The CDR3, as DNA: TGTGCCAGCAGCTTCCTCTGGGAGACCCAGTACTTC. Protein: CASSFLWETQYF.

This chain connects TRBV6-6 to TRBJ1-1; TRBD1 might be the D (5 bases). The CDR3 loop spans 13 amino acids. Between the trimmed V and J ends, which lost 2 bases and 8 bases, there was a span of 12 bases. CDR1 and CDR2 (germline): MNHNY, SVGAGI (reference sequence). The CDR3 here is CASSYVDGGEAFF. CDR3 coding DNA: TGTGCCAGCAGTTACGTAGACGGGGGGGAAGCTTTCTTT.

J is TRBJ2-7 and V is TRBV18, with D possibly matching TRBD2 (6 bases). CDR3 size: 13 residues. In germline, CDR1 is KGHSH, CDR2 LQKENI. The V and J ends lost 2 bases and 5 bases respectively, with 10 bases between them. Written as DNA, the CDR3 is TGTGCCAGCTCACCAGGGGGAGGCAACGAGCAGTACTTC. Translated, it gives CASSPGGGNEQYF.

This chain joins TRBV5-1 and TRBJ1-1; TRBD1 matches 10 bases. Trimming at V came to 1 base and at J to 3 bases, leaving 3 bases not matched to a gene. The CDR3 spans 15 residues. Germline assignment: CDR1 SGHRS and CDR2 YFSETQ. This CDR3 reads CASSLTGTGDTEAFF. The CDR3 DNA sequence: TGCGCCAGCAGCTTGACCGGGACAGGGGACACTGAAGCTTTCTTT.

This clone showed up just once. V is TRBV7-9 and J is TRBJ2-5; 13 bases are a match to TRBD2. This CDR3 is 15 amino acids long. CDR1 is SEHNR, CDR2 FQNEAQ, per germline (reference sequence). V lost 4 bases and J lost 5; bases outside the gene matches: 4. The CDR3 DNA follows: TGTGCCAGCAGCTCGCCGGGACTAGCGGGGGAGACCCAGTACTTC. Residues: CASSSPGLAGETQYF.